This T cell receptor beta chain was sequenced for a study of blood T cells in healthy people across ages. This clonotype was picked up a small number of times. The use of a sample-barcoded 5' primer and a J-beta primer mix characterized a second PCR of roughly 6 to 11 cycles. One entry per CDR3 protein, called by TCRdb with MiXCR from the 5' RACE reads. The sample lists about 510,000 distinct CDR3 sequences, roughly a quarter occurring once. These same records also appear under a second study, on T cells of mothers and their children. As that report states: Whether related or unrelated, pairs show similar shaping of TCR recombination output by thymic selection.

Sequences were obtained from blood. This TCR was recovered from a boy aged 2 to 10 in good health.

As DNA, the CDR3 is TGTGCCAGCAGCTCCAAAGGGGCGGGAGAAGCCTACAATGAGCAGTTCTTC. Translating gives CASSSKGAGEAYNEQFF. This chain links TRBV5-4 with TRBJ2-1; 7 positions match TRBD2. The CDR3 extends over 17 amino acids. CDR1 is SGHNT and CDR2 is YYREEE in the germline V gene (reference sequence). V trimming: 3 bases; J trimming: 2 bases; junction bases outside the gene matches: 11. Based on the CDR3 plus reference TRBV5-4 and TRBJ2-1, the full variable domain is ETGVTQSPTHLIKTRGQQVTLRCSSQSGHNTVSWYQQALGQGPQFIFQYYREEENGRGNFPPRFSGLQFPNYSSELNVNALELDDSALYLCASSSKGAGEAYNEQFFGPGTRLTVL.